This paragraph reports one TCR beta chain. Original processing methods: Amplification of reference gene primers was used by the study to estimate nucleated cell counts. Only in-frame clones appear in the TCRdb table, and some are missing; sequencing was by immunoSEQ multiplex PCR. V and J calls and clone size are copied from that table; D and trimming were computed from the DNA. The sample records roughly 100,000 clones, roughly nine tenths being singletons. While infection was still active, Seattle patients were enrolled and then followed longitudinally. This sample was taken from a study of blood T cell repertoires in COVID-19. Study context: The United States, Italy and Spain supplied acute and convalescent COVID-19 samples. Sample material is recorded as cDNA or gDNA derived from T cells, B-cell-depleted T cells, or PBMCs.

Source material: peripheral blood. The clonotype comes from a woman in her forties or fifties with COVID-19, enrolled during active disease.

CDR3 residues: CASGGRGNGSPLHF. The CDR3 DNA follows: TGTGCCAGCGGTGGCAGGGGTAACGGTTCACCCCTCCACTTT. V usage is TRBV2 and J usage is TRBJ1-6; D possibly corresponds to TRBD1 (6 bases). Germline V gives CDR1 SNHLY, CDR2 FYNNEI. The CDR3 runs to 14 residues. V lost 8 bases to trimming and J lost 9 bases, with 17 bases between them.